Sequencing of this T cell receptor beta chain was carried out in a study of human T cells and chemical hapten exposure. One entry per CDR3 protein results from TCRdb running MiXCR on the 5' RACE reads. Among 130,000 or so distinct CDR3 sequences listed, roughly 4% were seen once. This clonotype was found many times. It was unfractionated whole blood from which total RNA was extracted. Trimming cost V 0 bases and J 0 bases; bases outside gene matches: 1. This CDR3 has 16 amino acids. Germline loops: CDR1 KGHSH, CDR2 LQKENI. The rearrangement joins TRBV18 to TRBJ1-4, with 7 bases that match TRBD1. This TCR was sampled from a female donor in good health. The DNA of the CDR3 is TGTGCCAGCTCACCACCCGGACAGGCAACTAATGAAAAACTGTTTTTT. This encodes CASSPPGQATNEKLFF.